These 24 T cell receptor beta chains originate from one sample sequenced in a study of blood T cell repertoires in COVID-19. Using immunoSEQ multiplex PCR, the repertoire was profiled, and TCRdb retains in-frame clones only, with some absent. The sample includes 250,000 to 400,000 clones, about nine tenths of them seen just once. The sequenced sample consisted of PBMCs or T cells enriched from blood (not recorded which). These receptors all stem from a man aged 55 to 70 who had recovered from COVID-19.

The chain uses TRBV6-5 and TRBJ1-6; TRBD1 matches 7 bases. This CDR3 has 15 residues. Germline CDR1 MNHEY, CDR2 SVGAGI. V lost 4 bases, J lost 4 bases, and 4 bases stayed unmatched. The CDR3 reads CASSLGQNYNSPLHF. In DNA form, the CDR3 reads TGTGCCAGCAGTTTGGGACAGAATTATAATTCACCCCTCCACTTT.

V usage is TRBV9 and J usage is TRBJ2-1; 12 nucleotides align to TRBD2. Germline lookup yields CDR1 SGDLS and CDR2 YYNGEE. Trimming removed 5 bases from V and 12 bases from J; junction bases left unmatched: 9. CDR3 size: 14 residues. CDR3 bases: TGTGCCAGCAGTGAGCTAGCGGGGGGGTATGGGCAGTTCTTC. Its protein is CASSELAGGYGQFF.

The V call is TRBV9, the J call TRBJ1-1; perhaps TRBD1 as D (5 bases). Germline loops: CDR1 SGDLS, CDR2 YYNGEE. The CDR3 is made up of 15 amino acids. The V end lost 2 bases, the J end lost 2 bases, and 13 bases lay between the germline ends. The CDR3: CASSVLWGDNTEAFF. CDR3 in DNA: TGTGCCAGCAGCGTCCTTTGGGGGGACAACACTGAAGCTTTCTTT. The full variable domain, with the rest looked up from reference TRBV9 and TRBJ1-1, is DSGVTQTPKHLITATGQRVTLRCSPRSGDLSVYWYQQSLDQGLQFLIQYYNGEERAKGNILERFSAQQFPDLHSELNLSSLELGDSALYFCASSVLWGDNTEAFFGQGTRLTVV.

J is TRBJ1-4 and V is TRBV27; weak D call: TRBD1 (5 bases). V lost 2 bases to trimming and J lost 2 bases, with 15 bases between them. The germline CDR1 and CDR2 sequences are MNHEY and SMNVEV (reference sequence). This CDR3 spans 17 amino acids. In DNA, the CDR3 is TGTGCCAGCAGTTTAGGGGTTTTGGGGGGGACTAATGAAAAACTGTTTTTT. It specifies CASSLGVLGGTNEKLFF.

The chain links TRBV5-8 to TRBJ2-5; 13 nucleotides line up with TRBD2. V was clipped by 4 bases and J by 4 bases; unmatched bases: 4. The CDR3 runs 15 residues. Germline loops: CDR1 SGHTS, CDR2 YDEGEE. The CDR3 loop is CASSPGTSGTETQYF. The CDR3 DNA reads TGTGCCAGCAGCCCGGGGACTAGCGGGACAGAGACCCAGTACTTC.

This clone was picked up one time. The chain is built from TRBV27 and TRBJ2-1; 14 positions agree with TRBD2. The CDR3 loop spans 19 amino acids. The ends lost 3 bases at V and 5 bases at J; junction bases unmatched: 12. Germline CDR1 reads MNHEY; CDR2 reads SMNVEV (reference sequence). CDR3 DNA: TGTGCCAGCAGTTTTAAGGGGACTAGCGGGAGACCCGGGAACAATGAGCAGTTCTTC. Protein: CASSFKGTSGRPGNNEQFF.

The CDR3 here is CASSFQEKLFF. DNA of the CDR3: TGTGCCAGCTCATTCCAGGAAAAACTGTTTTTT. The chain combines TRBV28 with TRBJ1-4, with D unresolved. V dropped 8 bases and J dropped 8 bases, with 9 bases sitting between them. Germline V gene lookup returns CDR1 MDHEN and CDR2 SYDVKM. The CDR3 has 11 amino acids.

This sequence joins TRBV7-9 and TRBJ2-2; D ambiguous. From germline, CDR1 is SEHNR and CDR2 FQNEAQ (reference sequence). CDR3 size: 14 residues. V was pared by 1 base and J by 1 base, with 4 bases between. The CDR3 reads CASSLELNTGELFF. The CDR3 region has the DNA TGTGCCAGCAGCTTAGAACTGAACACCGGGGAGCTGTTTTTT.

The V and J genes are TRBV12-3 or TRBV12-4 and TRBJ2-4; 10 nucleotides match TRBD2. The CDR3 has 11 amino acids. Trimming took 5 bases from V and 16 from J; bases not matched to a gene: 5. CDR3 protein: CASSPGLAVYF. DNA for the CDR3: TGTGCCAGCAGTCCCGGACTAGCGGTTTACTTC.

The rearrangement uses TRBV4-2 and TRBJ2-2, with 11 bases aligning to TRBD2. The CDR3 loop spans 16 amino acids. Per the germline V gene, CDR1 is LGHNA and CDR2 is YNFKEQ. The ends lost 2 bases at V and 4 bases at J; junction bases unmatched: 3. CDR3 DNA: TGTGCCAGCAGCCAACTAGCGGGAGGAATCACCGGGGAGCTGTTTTTT. As protein: CASSQLAGGITGELFF.

The chain has TRBV4-1 and TRBJ2-5; TRBD2 agrees at 11 bases. The CDR3 is made up of 18 amino acids. CDR1 is MGHRA, CDR2 YSYEKL, per germline. Losses at the gene ends were 4 bases for V and 5 bases for J; bases not matched to a gene: 15. CDR3 region: CASSLQGASGRSGETQYF. The CDR3 DNA reads TGCGCCAGCAGCCTTCAGGGGGCTAGCGGGAGGTCCGGGGAGACCCAGTACTTC.

J is TRBJ1-5 and V is TRBV4-2; 8 bases map to TRBD1. V shed 0 bases, J shed 2 bases, and the junction held 12 bases outside the gene matches. Germline loops: CDR1 LGHNA, CDR2 YNFKEQ. CDR3 size: 19 residues. This CDR3 reads CASSQDPGQGTMGNQPQHF. The CDR3 nucleotides read TGTGCCAGCAGCCAAGACCCCGGACAGGGAACAATGGGCAATCAGCCCCAGCATTTT.

The chain joins TRBV3-1 (or the pseudogene TRBV3-2) to TRBJ1-1; D ambiguous. This CDR3 is built from 15 residues. Germline V gene data show CDR1 as LGHDT and CDR2 as YNNKEL (reference sequence). V was shortened by 1 base and J by 1 base, with 10 bases between the two germline ends. The CDR3 region is CASSQVKQTNTEAFF. The CDR3 DNA reads TGTGCCAGCAGCCAAGTCAAACAGACGAACACTGAAGCTTTCTTT.

The sample holds a few counts of this clone. The chain uses TRBV14 and TRBJ2-2; 7 nucleotides align to TRBD1. Trimming took 2 bases from V and 1 from J; bases not matched to a gene: 7. CDR3 length: 17 residues. In germline, CDR1 is SGHDN, CDR2 FVKESK. CDR3 bases: TGTGCCAGCAGCCAACCCGACAGGGAATGGAACACCGGGGAGCTGTTTTTT. It translates to CASSQPDREWNTGELFF.

J is TRBJ2-7 and V is TRBV29-1, with TRBD2 matching over 7 bases. Germline CDR1 reads SQVTM; CDR2 reads ANQGSEA. The CDR3 runs 12 residues. J lost 4 bases, V lost 4 bases, and 4 bases had no gene match. In DNA, the CDR3 is TGCAGCGTTGGGCTAGCGGAGTACGAGCAGTACTTC. Its translation: CSVGLAEYEQYF.

V and J are TRBV18 and TRBJ2-5, with TRBD1 matching over 9 bases. The CDR3 loop spans 14 amino acids. CDR1 and CDR2 from the germline V gene are KGHSH and LQKENI. The ends lost 5 bases at V and 2 bases at J; junction bases unmatched: 3. CDR3 in amino acids: CASSTGGGQETQYF. Written as DNA, the CDR3 is TGTGCCAGCTCAACAGGGGGCGGACAAGAGACCCAGTACTTC.

The V and J genes are TRBV19 and TRBJ1-2, with D uncertain. The CDR3 is made up of 15 amino acids. V lost 7 bases and J 7 bases, leaving 22 bases between the germline ends. The V gene's germline CDR1 is LNHDA and CDR2 SQIVND (reference sequence). The CDR3 DNA sequence: TGTGCCAGTACCCCCCCAGGCCTTCCGGAGGTTGGCTACACCTTC. This translates into CASTPPGLPEVGYTF.

This clone was seen more than once but under ten times. This chain links TRBV9 with TRBJ1-3; D call uncertain. The CDR3 runs to 14 residues. Germline assignment: CDR1 SGDLS and CDR2 YYNGEE. V lost 3 bases and J lost 2, with 9 bases in between. CDR3 protein: CASSGRDPGNTIYF. The CDR3 DNA sequence: TGTGCCAGCAGCGGGAGGGATCCTGGAAACACCATATATTTT.

This clone was seen just once. The CDR3 DNA reads TGTGCCAGCAGATCTACCGCCGGGACAGGGGTTGGCTACACCTTC. It is translated as CASRSTAGTGVGYTF. The V call is TRBV6-6, the J call TRBJ1-2; 10 bases agree with TRBD1. Unmatched junction bases numbered 11, after V lost 6 bases and J lost 7 bases. CDR1 and CDR2 (germline): MNHNY, SVGAGI (reference sequence). The CDR3 is 15 residues long.

This chain links TRBV15 with TRBJ1-6; D unclear. Germline V gives CDR1 LNHNV, CDR2 YYDKDF (reference sequence). Trimming took 0 bases from V and 6 from J, leaving 6 bases between them. The CDR3 consists of 14 residues. The CDR3 sequence is CATSRDPTNSPLHF. CDR3 nucleotide sequence: TGTGCCACCAGCAGAGACCCTACTAATTCACCCCTCCACTTT.

The chain is built from TRBV18 and TRBJ2-1; D is possibly TRBD2 (6 bases). Per the germline V gene, CDR1 is KGHSH and CDR2 is LQKENI. With 4 bases removed from V and 2 bases from J, the gap between germline ends came to 12 bases. This CDR3 has 15 residues. The CDR3 loop is CASSLLSGAYNEQFF. The CDR3 bases are TGTGCCAGCTCACTTCTCTCGGGGGCCTACAATGAGCAGTTCTTC.

The chain combines TRBV5-1 with TRBJ1-5; possibly TRBD1 for D (6 bases). Germline values: CDR1 SGHRS, CDR2 YFSETQ. This CDR3 has 14 amino acids. V lost 2 bases, J lost 5 bases, and 11 bases lay in between. The CDR3 DNA follows: TGCGCCAGCAGCTTTCTGGGGGGGCATCAGCCCCAGCATTTT. As protein: CASSFLGGHQPQHF.

The chain couples TRBV7-2 to TRBJ2-1; weak D call: TRBD1 (6 bases). The CDR3 covers 15 residues. Germline V gene data show CDR1 as SGHTA and CDR2 as FQGNSA. CDR3 in amino acids: CASSQDSSSYNEQFF. CDR3 in DNA: TGTGCAAGCTCCCAGGACAGTAGCTCCTACAATGAGCAGTTCTTC. Combining the CDR3 with reference TRBV7-2 and TRBJ2-1 gives the whole variable domain GAGVSQSPSNKVTEKGKDVELRCDPISGHTALYWYRQSLGQGLEFLIYFQGNSAPDKSGLPSDRFSAERTGGSVSTLTIQRTQQEDSAVYLCASSQDSSSYNEQFFGPGTRLTVL.

Comments on this clone: This specimen includes other DNA sequences encoding the same CDR3. The chain uses TRBV7-2 and TRBJ1-2, with a possible D match to TRBD1 (6 bases). The CDR3 is made up of 13 amino acids. Trimming cost V 1 base and J 4 bases, with 7 bases left between them. Germline CDR1 is SGHTA and CDR2 is FQGNSA. CDR3 sequence: CASSLGTAYGYTF. CDR3 nucleotides: TGTGCCAGCAGCTTAGGGACAGCCTATGGCTACACCTTC.